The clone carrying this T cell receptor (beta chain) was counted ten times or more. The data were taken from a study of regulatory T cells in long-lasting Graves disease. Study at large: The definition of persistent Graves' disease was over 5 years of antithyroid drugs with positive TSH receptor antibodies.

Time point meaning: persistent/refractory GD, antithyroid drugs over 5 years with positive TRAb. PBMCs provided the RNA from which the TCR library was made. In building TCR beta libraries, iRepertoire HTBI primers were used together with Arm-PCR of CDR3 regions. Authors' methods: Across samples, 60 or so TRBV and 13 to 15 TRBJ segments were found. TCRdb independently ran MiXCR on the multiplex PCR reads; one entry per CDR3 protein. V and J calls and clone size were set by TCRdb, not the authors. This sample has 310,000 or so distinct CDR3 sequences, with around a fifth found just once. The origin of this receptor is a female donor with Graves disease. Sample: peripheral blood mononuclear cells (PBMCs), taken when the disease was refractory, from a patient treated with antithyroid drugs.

The CDR3 nucleotides read TGTGCCAGCAGTGAATCTGAAGGGGGCGTGCAGTACTTC. This translates into CASSESEGGVQYF. This chain uses TRBV2 with TRBJ2-7; 7 bases line up with TRBD1. The germline gives CDR1 SNHLY, CDR2 FYNNEI. The CDR3 has 13 amino acids. V shed 2 bases and J 9 bases; nucleotides not matched to a gene: 7.